The 10 T cell receptor beta chains given below trace back to one sample, sequenced in a study of cytomegalovirus exposure and HLA in healthy donors. Libraries were prepared by immunoSEQ multiplex PCR; TCRdb keeps only in-frame clonotypes and omits some of them. Counted here are under 200,000 clones, roughly 95% occurring once; the ten biggest clones make up 0.89%. The sample was PBMCs. The receptors stem from a woman between 18 and 29 years old in good health and CMV-seronegative.

V gene TRBV7-2 combines with J gene TRBJ2-3; D might be TRBD2 (6 bases). V shed 5 bases and J shed 6 bases, with 18 bases lying between them. Germline assignment: CDR1 SGHTA and CDR2 FQGNSA. The CDR3 spans 15 residues. CDR3 nucleotide sequence: TGTGCCAGCAGCCTCGGGGAGGTCAGACAGGATACGCAGTATTTT. It translates to CASSLGEVRQDTQYF.

In DNA, the CDR3 is TGTGCCAGCAGCTCAGGCTATGAAAAACTGTTTTTT. It translates to CASSSGYEKLFF. V gene TRBV7-8 combines with J gene TRBJ1-4, with no clear D. V lost 4 bases, J lost 6 bases, and 6 bases lay in between. CDR1 and CDR2 from the germline V gene are SGHVS and FQNEAQ. The CDR3 covers 12 residues.

The rearrangement uses TRBV6-1 and TRBJ2-7; 10 bases map to TRBD1. The junction had 7 bases not matched to a gene; V was cut back by 6 bases and J by 2 bases. The CDR3 extends over 15 amino acids. The germline gives CDR1 MNHNS, CDR2 SASEGT. This chain's CDR3 is CASRGTGTGAYEQYF. The CDR3 region has the DNA TGTGCCAGCAGGGGAACCGGGACAGGGGCCTACGAGCAGTACTTC.

Comments on this clone: Other DNA sequences within the sample encode an identical CDR3. The J gene is TRBJ2-5, the V gene TRBV7-2, with 10 bases fitting TRBD2. The length of the CDR3 is 15 residues. Trimming took 1 base from V and 4 from J; bases not matched to a gene: 3. CDR1 is SGHTA and CDR2 is FQGNSA in the germline V gene. CDR3 nucleotides: TGTGCCAGCAGCTTAGTAGCGGGGGGCCGAGAGACCCAGTACTTC. Translating gives CASSLVAGGRETQYF.

V and J are TRBV15 and TRBJ2-7; D perhaps matches TRBD1 (6 bases). The CDR3 is 13 residues long. The germline gives CDR1 LNHNV, CDR2 YYDKDF (reference sequence). Trimming left V 0 bases short and J 7 bases short, with 10 bases between. CDR3 protein: CATSRDYREEQYF. The CDR3 bases are TGTGCCACCAGCAGAGATTACAGGGAGGAGCAGTACTTC.

The rearrangement links TRBV9 to TRBJ2-2; 9 nucleotides line up with TRBD2. Germline CDR1 and CDR2: SGDLS and YYNGEE. Unmatched junction bases numbered 11, after V lost 1 base and J lost 1 base. The CDR3 runs to 19 residues. CDR3 in amino acids: CASSVRFYSGGQNTGELFF. CDR3 nucleotides: TGTGCCAGCAGCGTAAGGTTCTACAGCGGGGGGCAGAACACCGGGGAGCTGTTTTTT.

The rearrangement uses TRBV27 and TRBJ1-4; D may be TRBD1 (5 bases). CDR1 is MNHEY and CDR2 is SMNVEV in the germline V gene (reference sequence). This CDR3 spans 14 amino acids. Trimming left V 5 bases short and J 3 bases short, with 10 bases between. DNA of the CDR3: TGTGCCAGCAGTCCGCAGGGATCTAATGAAAAACTGTTTTTT. Translating gives CASSPQGSNEKLFF.

J is TRBJ1-4 and V is TRBV7-9; weak D call: TRBD1 (6 bases). Germline CDR1 reads SEHNR; CDR2 reads FQNEAQ (reference sequence). The CDR3 consists of 15 residues. V shed 2 bases and J shed 3 bases, with 10 bases lying between them. The CDR3: CASSLYEGANEKLFF. CDR3 nucleotide sequence: TGTGCCAGCAGCTTATACGAGGGGGCTAATGAAAAACTGTTTTTT.

V gene TRBV28 combines with J gene TRBJ2-3, with D maybe TRBD2 (7 bases). The CDR3 has 16 amino acids. V gave up 5 bases and J gave up 5 bases, with 20 bases separating them. The germline gives CDR1 MDHEN, CDR2 SYDVKM. The CDR3 region is CASSTPRGAFQDTQYF. The CDR3 DNA sequence: TGTGCCAGCAGTACTCCCCGGGGGGCCTTTCAAGATACGCAGTATTTT.

V usage is TRBV5-1 and J usage is TRBJ2-1; 11 nucleotides align to TRBD1. The CDR3 has 15 amino acids. Unmatched junction bases numbered 6, after V lost 2 bases and J lost 8 bases. The germline V gene encodes CDR1 SGHRS and CDR2 YFSETQ. Written as DNA, the CDR3 is TGCGCCAGCAGCTTAGGGGACAGGGGGATCCATGAGCAGTTCTTC. Its translation is CASSLGDRGIHEQFF.